The following is a TCR beta chain sequence with its context. The germline V gene encodes CDR1 SGHRS and CDR2 YFSETQ. Trimming left V 4 bases short and J 2 bases short, with 17 bases between. The CDR3 totals 16 residues. Here immunoSEQ multiplex PCR was the method, and the copy in TCRdb shows in-frame clones only, minus some. The sample lists 40,000 or so clones, around nine tenths occurring once. The sample is drawn from a study of T cell changes during pregnancy in multiple sclerosis. The gene calls are TRBV5-1 and TRBJ2-3; a possible D gene is TRBD1 (6 bases). This clonotype was obtained from a female donor with multiple sclerosis, enrolled in a pregnancy study. Sequences were derived from CD4+ T cells from peripheral blood mononuclear cells, sampled in the third trimester of pregnancy. As DNA, the CDR3 is TGCGCCAGCAGCACCCCCCCAGGGGATCTCACAGATACGCAGTATTTT. As protein: CASSTPPGDLTDTQYF.